The 6 T cell receptor beta chains presented below share a single source sample, sequenced in a study of regulatory T cells in long-lasting Graves disease. Time point in this sample: newly diagnosed GD, antithyroid drugs for less than 3 months. PBMC-extracted RNA yielded the TCR library. With iRepertoire HTBI primers and Arm-PCR of CDR3 regions, TCR beta libraries were built. TCRdb called the multiplex PCR reads again in MiXCR, with one record for every CDR3 protein. Altogether 350,000 to 550,000 distinct CDR3 sequences are present, about 15% being singletons, with the ten largest covering 23%. These data also formed part of another study, on T cells in Graves' hyperthyroidism and ophthalmopathy.

The material was peripheral blood mononuclear cells (PBMCs), obtained at new diagnosis, from a patient treated with antithyroid drugs. All receptors derive from a woman younger than 30 with Graves disease.

This chain connects TRBV28 to TRBJ2-7, with TRBD1 as a possible D gene (6 bases). This CDR3 has 13 residues. Germline lookup yields CDR1 MDHEN and CDR2 SYDVKM. The V end was cut by 5 bases, the J end by 2 bases, with 10 bases between. The CDR3 sequence: CASSGTSTYEQYF. CDR3 DNA sequence: TGTGCCAGCAGTGGGACATCGACCTACGAGCAGTACTTC. Together with reference TRBV28 and TRBJ2-7, the CDR3 gives the full variable domain: DVKVTQSSRYLVKRTGEKVFLECVQDMDHENMFWYRQDPGLGLRLIYFSYDVKMKEKGDIPEGYSVSREKKERFSLILESASTNQTSMYLCASSGTSTYEQYFGPGTRLTVT.

The table lists this clonotype with many counts. This chain links TRBV29-1 with TRBJ2-2; the match to TRBD2 covers 7 bases. The germline gives CDR1 SQVTM, CDR2 ANQGSEA. J lost 4 bases, V lost 5 bases, and 7 bases had no gene match. The CDR3 loop spans 14 amino acids. CDR3 residues: CSVLRPSGTGELFF. CDR3 nucleotide sequence: TGCAGCGTTCTAAGGCCTAGCGGCACCGGGGAGCTGTTTTTT.

This clonotype has a count of ten or more. The rearrangement uses TRBV28 and TRBJ1-2; TRBD1 matches 7 bases. The trim removed 2 bases at V and 5 bases at J, leaving 11 bases unmatched. This CDR3 contains 16 residues. Germline V gene lookup returns CDR1 MDHEN and CDR2 SYDVKM. The CDR3 loop reads CASSLMTGLDPYGYTF. CDR3 coding DNA: TGTGCCAGCAGTTTAATGACAGGGTTGGACCCATATGGCTACACCTTC.

This clonotype was found many times. This chain joins TRBV12-3 or TRBV12-4 and TRBJ1-2, with no clear D. V was shortened by 6 bases and J by 10 bases, with 15 bases between the two germline ends. The CDR3 is 12 amino acids. Written as DNA, the CDR3 is TGTGCCAGCAGCCTAAGCACGGGAAACTACACCTTC. Its protein is CASSLSTGNYTF.

In its sample, this clonotype was seen many times. The chain is built from TRBV20-1 and TRBJ2-7; 8 bases line up with TRBD1. Germline V gene sequence: CDR1 DFQATT, CDR2 SNEGSKA (reference sequence). V lost 0 bases to trimming and J lost 3 bases; unmatched junction nucleotides: 4. This CDR3 region has 14 residues. CDR3 amino acids: CSARDRTGYYEQYF. The DNA for the CDR3 is TGCAGTGCTAGAGATCGGACAGGGTACTACGAGCAGTACTTC.

V and J are TRBV6-5 and TRBJ2-4, with D possibly TRBD1 on 5 matching bases. CDR3 length: 15 residues. Looked up from germline, CDR1 is MNHEY and CDR2 is SVGAGI. Trimming cost V 0 bases and J 0 bases, with 6 bases left between them. In DNA form, the CDR3 reads TGTGCCAGCAGTTACTCGGACACAGCCAAAAACATTCAGTACTTC. Its protein is CASSYSDTAKNIQYF.